This T cell receptor (beta chain) was captured by sequencing in a study of shared clonotypes between healthy human individuals. Terminally differentiated effector memory CD45RA+ cells were excluded by CCR7 positive selection of CD45RO-negative cells. This clone was seen just once. Antigen: not known. Points from the study as a whole: Generation of non-shared clonotypes was less probable than generation of clonotypes shared by all four donors. Sampling covered blood only; tissue repertoires likely differ.

Evenly divided among several immunoSEQ plates was the genomic DNA of each subset. Libraries were prepared by immunoSEQ multiplex PCR; TCRdb keeps only in-frame clonotypes and omits some of them. The sample includes more than 550,000 clones, 90% to 95% seen only once; the top ten take roughly 22%. Trimming shortened V by 5 bases and J by 6 bases, and 23 bases separated the two germline ends. Germline V lookup: CDR1 ENHRY, CDR2 SYGVKD. The CDR3 is 16 residues long. This chain joins TRBV10-3 and TRBJ2-7, with D perhaps matching TRBD1 or TRBD2 (5 bases each). The clonotype comes from a man aged 25-40 years in good health. Sequencing was carried out using naive CD8+ T cells sorted from blood. For the CDR3, the DNA is TGTGCCATCAGTCCTGACCAGGGTTTAGGAACTAGCGAGCAGTACTTC. As protein: CAISPDQGLGTSEQYF.